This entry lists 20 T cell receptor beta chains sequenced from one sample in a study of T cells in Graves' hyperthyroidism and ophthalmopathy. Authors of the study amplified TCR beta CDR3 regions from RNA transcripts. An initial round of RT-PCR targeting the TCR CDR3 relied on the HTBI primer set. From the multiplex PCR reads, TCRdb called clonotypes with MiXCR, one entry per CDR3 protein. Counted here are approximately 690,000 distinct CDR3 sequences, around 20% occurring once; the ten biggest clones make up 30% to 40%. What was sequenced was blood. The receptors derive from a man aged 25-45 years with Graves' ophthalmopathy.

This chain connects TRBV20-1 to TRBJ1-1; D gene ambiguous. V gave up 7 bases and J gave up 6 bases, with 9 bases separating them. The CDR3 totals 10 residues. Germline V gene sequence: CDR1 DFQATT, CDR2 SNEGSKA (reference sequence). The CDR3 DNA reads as TGCAGTGTACTAGGCGCTGAAGCTTTCTTT. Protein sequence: CSVLGAEAFF.

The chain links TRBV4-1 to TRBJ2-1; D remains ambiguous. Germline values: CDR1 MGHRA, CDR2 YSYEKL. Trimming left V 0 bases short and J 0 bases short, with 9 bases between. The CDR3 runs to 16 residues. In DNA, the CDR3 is TGCGCCAGCAGCCAAGATCCGGCCGGCTCCTACAATGAGCAGTTCTTC. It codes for CASSQDPAGSYNEQFF.

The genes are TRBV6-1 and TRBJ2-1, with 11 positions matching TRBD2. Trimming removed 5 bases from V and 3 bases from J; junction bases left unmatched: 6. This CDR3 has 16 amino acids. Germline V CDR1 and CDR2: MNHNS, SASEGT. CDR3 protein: CASSQIGLAGYNEQFF. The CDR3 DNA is TGTGCCAGCAGTCAAATAGGACTAGCGGGCTACAATGAGCAGTTCTTC.

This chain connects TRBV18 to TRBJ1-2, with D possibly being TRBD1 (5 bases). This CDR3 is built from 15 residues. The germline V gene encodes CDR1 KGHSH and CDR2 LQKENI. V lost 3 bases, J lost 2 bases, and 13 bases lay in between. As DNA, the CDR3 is TGTGCCAGCTCACCCTACACGACAGCCAACTATGGCTACACCTTC. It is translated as CASSPYTTANYGYTF.

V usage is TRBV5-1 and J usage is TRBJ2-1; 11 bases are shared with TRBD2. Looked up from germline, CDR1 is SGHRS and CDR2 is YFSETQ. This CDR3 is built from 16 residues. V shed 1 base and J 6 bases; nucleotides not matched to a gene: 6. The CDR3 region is CASSLPGTSGSNEQFF. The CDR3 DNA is TGCGCCAGCAGCTTGCCCGGGACTAGCGGTTCCAATGAGCAGTTCTTC.

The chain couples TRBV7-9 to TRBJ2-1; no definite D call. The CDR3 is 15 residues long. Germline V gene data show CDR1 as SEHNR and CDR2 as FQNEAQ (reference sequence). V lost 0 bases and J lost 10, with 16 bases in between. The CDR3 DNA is TGTGCCAGCAGCTTAGCCCTCGTCGCGATGCCAGAGCAGTTCTTC. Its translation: CASSLALVAMPEQFF.

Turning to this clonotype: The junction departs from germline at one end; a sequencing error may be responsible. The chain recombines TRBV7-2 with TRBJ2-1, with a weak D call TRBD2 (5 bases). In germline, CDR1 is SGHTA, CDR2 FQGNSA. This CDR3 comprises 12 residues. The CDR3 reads CANSWRTGEQFF. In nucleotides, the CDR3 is TGTGCCAACAGCTGGCGGACGGGGGAGCAGTTCTTC.

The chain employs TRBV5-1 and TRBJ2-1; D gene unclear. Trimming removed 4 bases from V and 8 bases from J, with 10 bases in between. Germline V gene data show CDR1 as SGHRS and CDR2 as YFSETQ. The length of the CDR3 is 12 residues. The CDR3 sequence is CASSPDWDEQFF. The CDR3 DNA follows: TGCGCCAGCAGCCCTGACTGGGATGAGCAGTTCTTC.

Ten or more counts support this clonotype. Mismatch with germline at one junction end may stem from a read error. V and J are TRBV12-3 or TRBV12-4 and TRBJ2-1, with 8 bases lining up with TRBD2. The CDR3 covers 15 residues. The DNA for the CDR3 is TGTGCCAGCAGTGTAGCTGCGGGAGGTAGAGATGAGCAGTTCTTC. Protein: CASSVAAGGRDEQFF.

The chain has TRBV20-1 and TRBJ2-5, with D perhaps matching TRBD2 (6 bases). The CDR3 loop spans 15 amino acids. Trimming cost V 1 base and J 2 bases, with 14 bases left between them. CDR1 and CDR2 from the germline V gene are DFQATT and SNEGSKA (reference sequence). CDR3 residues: CSARGGLYWQETQYF. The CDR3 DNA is TGCAGTGCTAGAGGGGGACTGTATTGGCAAGAGACCCAGTACTTC.

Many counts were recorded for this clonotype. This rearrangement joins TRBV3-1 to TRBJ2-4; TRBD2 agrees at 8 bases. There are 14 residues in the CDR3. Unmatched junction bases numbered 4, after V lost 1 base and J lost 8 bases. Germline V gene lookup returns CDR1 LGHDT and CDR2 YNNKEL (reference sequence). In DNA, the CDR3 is TGTGCCAGCAGCCAAGGCAGCGGGAGTGACATTCAGTACTTC. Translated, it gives CASSQGSGSDIQYF.

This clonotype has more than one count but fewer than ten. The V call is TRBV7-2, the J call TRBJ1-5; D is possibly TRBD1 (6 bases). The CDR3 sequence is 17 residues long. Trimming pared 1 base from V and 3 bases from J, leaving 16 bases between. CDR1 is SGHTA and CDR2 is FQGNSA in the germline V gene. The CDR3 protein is CASSLESRQGNNQPQHF. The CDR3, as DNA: TGTGCCAGCAGCTTAGAATCTAGGCAGGGGAACAATCAGCCCCAGCATTTT.

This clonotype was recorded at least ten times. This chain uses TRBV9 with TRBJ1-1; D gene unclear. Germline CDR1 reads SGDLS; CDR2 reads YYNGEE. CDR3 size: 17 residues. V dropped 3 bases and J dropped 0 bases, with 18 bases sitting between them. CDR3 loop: CASSGGYTLPMNTEAFF. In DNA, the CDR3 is TGTGCCAGCAGCGGAGGCTACACTCTGCCCATGAACACTGAAGCTTTCTTT.

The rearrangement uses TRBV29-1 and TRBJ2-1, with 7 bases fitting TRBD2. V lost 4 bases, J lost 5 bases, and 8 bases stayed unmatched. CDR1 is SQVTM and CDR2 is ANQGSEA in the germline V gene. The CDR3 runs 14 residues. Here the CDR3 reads CSVVGGSLNNEQFF. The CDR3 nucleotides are TGCAGCGTTGTAGGCGGGAGTCTCAACAATGAGCAGTTCTTC.

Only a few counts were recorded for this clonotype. The CDR3 coding sequence is TGTGCTAGTGGCTATTCAGGTCGGCCCCAGCATTTT. Translated, it gives CASGYSGRPQHF. The J gene is TRBJ1-5, the V gene TRBV12-5; D not resolved. V lost 6 bases and J 9 bases, leaving 12 bases between the germline ends. The CDR3 extends over 12 amino acids. Germline V gene sequence: CDR1 LGHNT, CDR2 FRNRAP.

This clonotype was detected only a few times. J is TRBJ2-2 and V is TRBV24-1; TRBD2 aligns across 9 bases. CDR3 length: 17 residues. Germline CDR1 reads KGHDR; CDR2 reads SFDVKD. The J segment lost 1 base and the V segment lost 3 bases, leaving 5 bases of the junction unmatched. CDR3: CATSDDRAGGNTGELFF. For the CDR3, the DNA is TGTGCCACCAGTGATGATAGAGCGGGAGGGAACACCGGGGAGCTGTTTTTT.

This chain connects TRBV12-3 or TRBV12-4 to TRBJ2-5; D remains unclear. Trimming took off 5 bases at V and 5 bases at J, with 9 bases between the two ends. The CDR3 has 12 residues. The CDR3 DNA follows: TGTGCCAGCAGTCCCCATCTGGAGACCCAGTACTTC. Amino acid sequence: CASSPHLETQYF.

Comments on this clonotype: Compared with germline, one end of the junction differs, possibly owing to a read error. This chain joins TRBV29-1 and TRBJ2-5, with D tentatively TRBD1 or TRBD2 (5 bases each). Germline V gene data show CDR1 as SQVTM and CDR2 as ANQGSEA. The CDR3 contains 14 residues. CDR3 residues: CSVDIESGQGTQYF. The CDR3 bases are TGCAGCGTCGACATTGAATCGGGGCAAGGGACCCAGTACTTC.

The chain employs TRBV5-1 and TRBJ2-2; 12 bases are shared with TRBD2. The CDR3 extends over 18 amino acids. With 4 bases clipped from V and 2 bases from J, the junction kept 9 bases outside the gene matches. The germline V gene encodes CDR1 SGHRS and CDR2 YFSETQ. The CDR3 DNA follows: TGCGCCAGCAGCGGGAAACTAGGACTAGCGGGAAACACCGGGGAGCTGTTTTTT. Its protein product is CASSGKLGLAGNTGELFF.

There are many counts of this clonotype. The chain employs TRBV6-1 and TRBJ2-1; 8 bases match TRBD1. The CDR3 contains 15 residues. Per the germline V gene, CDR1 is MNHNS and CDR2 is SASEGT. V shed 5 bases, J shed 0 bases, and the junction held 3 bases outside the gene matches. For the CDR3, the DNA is TGTGCCAGCAGTTGGGACAGGAGCTCCTACAATGAGCAGTTCTTC. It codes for CASSWDRSSYNEQFF.